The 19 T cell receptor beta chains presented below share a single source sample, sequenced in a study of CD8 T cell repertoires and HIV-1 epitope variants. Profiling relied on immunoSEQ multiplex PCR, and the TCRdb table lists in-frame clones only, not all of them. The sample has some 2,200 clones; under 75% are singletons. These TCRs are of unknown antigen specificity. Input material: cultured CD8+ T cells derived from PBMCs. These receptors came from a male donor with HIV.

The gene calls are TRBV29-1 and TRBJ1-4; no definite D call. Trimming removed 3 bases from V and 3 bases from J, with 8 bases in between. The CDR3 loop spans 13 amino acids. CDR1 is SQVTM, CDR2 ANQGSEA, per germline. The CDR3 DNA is TGCAGCGTTGAGGGAGACTCTAATGAAAAACTGTTTTTT. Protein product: CSVEGDSNEKLFF.

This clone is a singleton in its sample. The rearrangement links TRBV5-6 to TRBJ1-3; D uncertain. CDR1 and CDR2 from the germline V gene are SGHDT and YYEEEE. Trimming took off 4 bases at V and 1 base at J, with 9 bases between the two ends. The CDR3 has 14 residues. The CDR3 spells CASSETPSGNTIYF. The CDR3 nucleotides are TGTGCCAGCAGCGAGACCCCGTCTGGAAACACCATATATTTT.

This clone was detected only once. This CDR3 reads CASSYSGTMNTGELFF. The CDR3 DNA follows: TGTGCCAGCAGTTACTCGGGGACAATGAACACCGGGGAGCTGTTTTTT. V gene TRBV6-5 combines with J gene TRBJ2-2; possibly TRBD1 for D (6 bases). Trimming left V 0 bases short and J 1 base short, with 9 bases between. The CDR3 contains 16 residues. Germline CDR1 MNHEY, CDR2 SVGAGI.

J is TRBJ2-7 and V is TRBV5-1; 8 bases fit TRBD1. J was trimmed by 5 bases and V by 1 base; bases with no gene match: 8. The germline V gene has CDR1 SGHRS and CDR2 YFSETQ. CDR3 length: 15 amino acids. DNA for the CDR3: TGCGCCAGCAGCTTGCCGCAGGGGGCAGTCAACGAGCAGTACTTC. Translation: CASSLPQGAVNEQYF.

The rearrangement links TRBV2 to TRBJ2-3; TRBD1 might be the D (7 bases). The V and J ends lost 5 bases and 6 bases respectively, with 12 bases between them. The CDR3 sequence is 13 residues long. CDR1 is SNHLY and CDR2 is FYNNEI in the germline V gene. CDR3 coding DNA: TGTGCCAGCAGTCGACAGGGACTGGATACGCAGTATTTT. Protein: CASSRQGLDTQYF.

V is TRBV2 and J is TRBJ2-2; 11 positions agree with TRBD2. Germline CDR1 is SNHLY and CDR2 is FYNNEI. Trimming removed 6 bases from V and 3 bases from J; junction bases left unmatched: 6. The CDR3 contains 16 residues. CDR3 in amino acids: CASSAGLAGYTGELFF. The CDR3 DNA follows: TGTGCCAGCAGCGCCGGACTAGCGGGTTACACCGGGGAGCTGTTTTTT.

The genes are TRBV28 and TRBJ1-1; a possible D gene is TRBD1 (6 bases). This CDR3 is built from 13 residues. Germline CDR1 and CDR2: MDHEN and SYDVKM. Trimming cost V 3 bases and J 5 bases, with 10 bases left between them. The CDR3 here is CASSLSRGTEAFF. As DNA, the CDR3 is TGTGCCAGCAGTTTGAGCAGGGGAACTGAAGCTTTCTTT.

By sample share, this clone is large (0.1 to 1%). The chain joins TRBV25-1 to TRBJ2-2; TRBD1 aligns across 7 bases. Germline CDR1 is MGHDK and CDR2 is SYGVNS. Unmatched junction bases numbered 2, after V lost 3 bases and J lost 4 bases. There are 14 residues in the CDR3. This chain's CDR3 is CASSDGTATGELFF. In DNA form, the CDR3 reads TGTGCCAGCAGTGACGGGACAGCCACCGGGGAGCTGTTTTTT.

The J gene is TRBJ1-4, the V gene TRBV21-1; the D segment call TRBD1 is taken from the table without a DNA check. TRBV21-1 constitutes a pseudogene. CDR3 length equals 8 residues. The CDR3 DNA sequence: TGTGCCAGCAGAGACAGCCTTTTT. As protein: CASRDSLF.

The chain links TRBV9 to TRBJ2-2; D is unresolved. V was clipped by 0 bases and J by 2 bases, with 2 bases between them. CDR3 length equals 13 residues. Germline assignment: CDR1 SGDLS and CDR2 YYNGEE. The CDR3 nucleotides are TGTGCCAGCAGCGTAGGTAACACCGGGGAGCTGTTTTTT. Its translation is CASSVGNTGELFF.

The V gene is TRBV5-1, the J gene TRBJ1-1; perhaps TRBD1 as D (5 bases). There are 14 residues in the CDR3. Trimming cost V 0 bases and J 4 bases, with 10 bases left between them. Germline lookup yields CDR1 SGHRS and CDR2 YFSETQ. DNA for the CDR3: TGCGCCAGCAGCTTGGTTGGAAGGGGCACTGAAGCTTTCTTT. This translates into CASSLVGRGTEAFF.

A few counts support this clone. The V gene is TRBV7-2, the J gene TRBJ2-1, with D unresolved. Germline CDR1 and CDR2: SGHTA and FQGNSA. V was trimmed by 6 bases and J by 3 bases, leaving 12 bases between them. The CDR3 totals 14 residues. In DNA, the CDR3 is TGTGCCAGCAGACCCTCGGTAGGCTACAATGAGCAGTTCTTC. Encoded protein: CASRPSVGYNEQFF.

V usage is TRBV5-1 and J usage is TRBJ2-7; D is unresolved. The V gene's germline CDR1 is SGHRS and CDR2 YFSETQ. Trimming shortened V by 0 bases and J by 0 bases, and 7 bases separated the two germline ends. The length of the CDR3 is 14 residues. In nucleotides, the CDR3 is TGCGCCAGCAGCTTGGTTGGCGGCTCCTACGAGCAGTACTTC. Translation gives CASSLVGGSYEQYF.

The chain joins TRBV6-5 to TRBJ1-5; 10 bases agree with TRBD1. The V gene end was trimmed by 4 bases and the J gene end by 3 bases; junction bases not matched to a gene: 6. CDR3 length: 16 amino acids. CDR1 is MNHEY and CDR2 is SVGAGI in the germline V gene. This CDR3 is CASSLSGTGVNQPQHF. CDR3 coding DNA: TGTGCCAGCAGTTTATCCGGGACAGGGGTCAATCAGCCCCAGCATTTT.

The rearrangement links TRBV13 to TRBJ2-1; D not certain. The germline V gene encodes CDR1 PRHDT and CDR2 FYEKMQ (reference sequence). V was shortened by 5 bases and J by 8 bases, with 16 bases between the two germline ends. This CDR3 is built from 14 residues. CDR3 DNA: TGTGCCAGCAGCGAGAAACAATGGGAATATGAGCAGTTCTTC. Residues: CASSEKQWEYEQFF.

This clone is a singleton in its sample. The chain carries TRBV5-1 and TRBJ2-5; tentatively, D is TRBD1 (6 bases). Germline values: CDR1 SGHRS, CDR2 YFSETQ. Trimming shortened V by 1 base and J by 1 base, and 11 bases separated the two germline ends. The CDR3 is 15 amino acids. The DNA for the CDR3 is TGCGCCAGCAGCTTGAACAGGGCGGGCCAAGAGACCCAGTACTTC. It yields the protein CASSLNRAGQETQYF.

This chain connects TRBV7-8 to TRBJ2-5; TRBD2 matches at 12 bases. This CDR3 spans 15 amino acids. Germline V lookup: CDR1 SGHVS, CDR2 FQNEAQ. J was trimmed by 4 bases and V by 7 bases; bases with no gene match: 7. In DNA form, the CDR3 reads TGTGCCAGCACCAGGACTAGCGGGGTTCGAGAGACCCAGTACTTC. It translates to CASTRTSGVRETQYF.

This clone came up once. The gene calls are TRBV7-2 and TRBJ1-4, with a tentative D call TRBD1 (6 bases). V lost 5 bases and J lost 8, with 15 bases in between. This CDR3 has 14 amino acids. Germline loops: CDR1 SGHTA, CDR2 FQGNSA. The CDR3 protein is CASSGAGAREKLFF. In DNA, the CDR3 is TGTGCCAGCAGCGGAGCGGGGGCTCGAGAAAAACTGTTTTTT.

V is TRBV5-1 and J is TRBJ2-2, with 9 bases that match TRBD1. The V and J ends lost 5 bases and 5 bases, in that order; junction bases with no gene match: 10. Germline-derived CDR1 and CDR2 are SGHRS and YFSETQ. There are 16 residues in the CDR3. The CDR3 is CASRNPGQGSTGELFF. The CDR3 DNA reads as TGCGCCAGCAGAAATCCGGGACAGGGATCTACCGGGGAGCTGTTTTTT.